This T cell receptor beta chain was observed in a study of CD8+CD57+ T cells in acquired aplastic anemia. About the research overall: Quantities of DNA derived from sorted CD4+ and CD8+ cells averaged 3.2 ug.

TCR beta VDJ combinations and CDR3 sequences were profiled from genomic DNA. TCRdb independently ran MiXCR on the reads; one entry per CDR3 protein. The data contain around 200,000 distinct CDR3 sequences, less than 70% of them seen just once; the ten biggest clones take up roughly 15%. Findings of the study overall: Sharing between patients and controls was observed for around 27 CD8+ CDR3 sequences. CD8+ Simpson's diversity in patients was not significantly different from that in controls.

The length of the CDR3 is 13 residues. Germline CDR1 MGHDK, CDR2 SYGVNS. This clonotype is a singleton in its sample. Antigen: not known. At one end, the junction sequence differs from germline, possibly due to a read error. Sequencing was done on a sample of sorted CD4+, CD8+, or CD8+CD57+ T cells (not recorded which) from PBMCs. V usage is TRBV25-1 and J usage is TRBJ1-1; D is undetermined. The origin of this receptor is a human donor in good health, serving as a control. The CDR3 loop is CASKGNQNTEAFF. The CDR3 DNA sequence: TGTGCCAGCAAAGGAAATCAAAACACCGAAGCTTTCTTT.